The next 20 T cell receptor beta chains were all read from a single sample in a study of technical replicates of blood from a few donors. Sequenced by immunoSEQ multiplex PCR; TCRdb stores in-frame clones only, minus some. The sample has roughly 90,000 clones, roughly 94% seen once. What was sequenced was T cells isolated from PBMCs. These receptors originate from a human donor in good health.

V gene TRBV6-1 combines with J gene TRBJ1-1, with TRBD1 as a possible D gene (5 bases). Between the trimmed V and J ends, which lost 1 base and 6 bases, there was a span of 9 bases. Germline CDR1 is MNHNS and CDR2 is SASEGT. This CDR3 region has 13 residues. CDR3 amino acids: CASSEVTAPEAFF. The CDR3 DNA is TGTGCCAGCAGTGAAGTGACAGCACCTGAAGCTTTCTTT.

This chain links TRBV5-4 with TRBJ1-3; D gene ambiguous. Germline V gives CDR1 SGHNT, CDR2 YYREEE (reference sequence). Between the trimmed V and J ends, which lost 2 bases and 0 bases, there was a span of 6 bases. This CDR3 has 14 residues. The CDR3 DNA sequence: TGTGCCAGCAGCTTACCGAGCTCTGGAAACACCATATATTTT. The encoded protein is CASSLPSSGNTIYF.

The chain carries TRBV5-6 and TRBJ2-7; 7 bases fit TRBD1. CDR1 is SGHDT, CDR2 YYEEEE, per germline. This CDR3 comprises 18 residues. Trimming at V came to 3 bases and at J to 0 bases, leaving 15 bases not matched to a gene. DNA of the CDR3: TGTGCCAGCAGCTCGGGACAGTCCCTCACCTTTAGCTCCTACGAGCAGTACTTC. Protein: CASSSGQSLTFSSYEQYF.

V is TRBV5-1 and J is TRBJ2-7; D is possibly TRBD2 (6 bases). Germline loops: CDR1 SGHRS, CDR2 YFSETQ. CDR3 size: 14 residues. The V and J ends lost 0 bases and 6 bases respectively, with 13 bases between them. The CDR3 DNA reads TGCGCCAGCAGCTTGGCCGGGAGAGGGGTCGAGCAGTACTTC. Translated, it gives CASSLAGRGVEQYF. The full variable domain, with the rest looked up from reference TRBV5-1 and TRBJ2-7, is KAGVTQTPRYLIKTRGQQVTLSCSPISGHRSVSWYQQTPGQGLQFLFEYFSETQRNKGNFPGRFSGRQFSNSRSEMNVSTLELGDSALYLCASSLAGRGVEQYFGPGTRLTVT.

The chain couples TRBV19 to TRBJ2-3, with D unclear. Germline V gene sequence: CDR1 LNHDA, CDR2 SQIVND (reference sequence). The CDR3 loop spans 13 amino acids. Trimming pared 1 base from V and 7 bases from J, leaving 9 bases between. CDR3 loop: CASSIGVSYTQYF. The DNA of the CDR3 is TGTGCCAGTAGTATAGGAGTATCCTATACGCAGTATTTT.

The V and J genes are TRBV7-9 and TRBJ2-3, with D perhaps TRBD1 (5 bases). This CDR3 contains 15 residues. Germline V gene sequence: CDR1 SEHNR, CDR2 FQNEAQ (reference sequence). With 5 bases removed from V and 0 bases from J, the gap between germline ends came to 12 bases. CDR3 sequence (DNA): TGTGCCAGCAGCCCTTGGACAACTAGCACAGATACGCAGTATTTT. Translation gives CASSPWTTSTDTQYF.

This chain links TRBV23-1 with TRBJ2-5, with TRBD1 matching 7 bases. TRBV23-1 is recorded as an ORF, its role being uncertain. CDR3 length: 13 amino acids. The V gene end was trimmed by 2 bases and the J gene end by 3 bases; junction bases not matched to a gene: 0. CDR3 loop: CASSQGTEETQYF. The CDR3 DNA reads TGCGCCAGCAGTCAAGGGACAGAAGAGACCCAGTACTTC.

In DNA form, the CDR3 reads TGTGCCAGCGGATTAGCGTGGGAGGCAACTGATACGCAGTATTTT. This encodes CASGLAWEATDTQYF. The gene calls are TRBV28 and TRBJ2-3, with a tentative D call TRBD2 (6 bases). Per germline, CDR1 MDHEN and CDR2 SYDVKM. V gave up 8 bases and J gave up 6 bases, with 21 bases separating them. The CDR3 has 15 residues.

The chain carries TRBV10-3 and TRBJ2-7, with 8 nucleotides matching TRBD2. The germline V gene encodes CDR1 ENHRY and CDR2 SYGVKD. This CDR3 is built from 15 residues. V trimming: 2 bases; J trimming: 2 bases; junction bases outside the gene matches: 5. This chain's CDR3 is CAISEGGLVPYEQYF. CDR3 bases: TGTGCCATCAGTGAGGGGGGACTAGTCCCCTACGAGCAGTACTTC.

The V and J genes are TRBV5-1 and TRBJ2-7; a possible D gene is TRBD2 (6 bases). The CDR3 spans 15 residues. Germline lookup yields CDR1 SGHRS and CDR2 YFSETQ. Trimming took 6 bases from V and 2 from J, leaving 18 bases between them. This CDR3 is CASTSTWGEAYEQYF. The CDR3 region has the DNA TGCGCCAGCACCTCAACGTGGGGGGAGGCCTACGAGCAGTACTTC.

The rearrangement uses TRBV19 and TRBJ1-4; no firm D call. The V gene's germline CDR1 is LNHDA and CDR2 SQIVND (reference sequence). The CDR3 covers 13 residues. V was trimmed by 8 bases and J by 4 bases, leaving 11 bases between them. DNA of the CDR3: TGTGCCAGTGGTGGGAGGAGTAATGAAAAACTGTTTTTT. Amino acid sequence: CASGGRSNEKLFF.

V and J are TRBV5-1 and TRBJ1-4, with TRBD1 matching over 7 bases. CDR3 length equals 21 residues. Germline CDR1 and CDR2: SGHRS and YFSETQ. V shed 0 bases and J 0 bases; nucleotides not matched to a gene: 17. This chain's CDR3 is CASSLAVGQVNLRATNEKLFF. The CDR3 coding sequence is TGCGCCAGCAGCTTGGCCGTCGGACAGGTGAATCTTAGGGCAACTAATGAAAAACTGTTTTTT.

The chain recombines TRBV19 with TRBJ2-3, with 7 positions matching TRBD2. Germline V gives CDR1 LNHDA, CDR2 SQIVND (reference sequence). The ends lost 7 bases at V and 2 bases at J; junction bases unmatched: 6. The CDR3 runs 14 residues. The CDR3 loop reads CASKLTSITDTQYF. CDR3 in DNA: TGTGCCAGTAAGCTGACTAGCATCACAGATACGCAGTATTTT.

In this sample, this clone turned up once. The rearrangement uses TRBV2 and TRBJ2-5; weak D call: TRBD1 (5 bases). Germline CDR1 reads SNHLY; CDR2 reads FYNNEI. Trimming left V 8 bases short and J 1 base short, with 17 bases between. This CDR3 spans 15 amino acids. In DNA form, the CDR3 reads TGTGCCAGCCTCCCTGGGGCGGCGCCCCAAGAGACCCAGTACTTC. It encodes CASLPGAAPQETQYF.

The rearrangement links TRBV4-1 to TRBJ2-7; the match to TRBD2 covers 8 bases. Looked up from germline, CDR1 is MGHRA and CDR2 is YSYEKL. The trim removed 3 bases at V and 6 bases at J, leaving 10 bases unmatched. This CDR3 spans 15 amino acids. This chain's CDR3 is CASSHSRLAQPEQYF. The CDR3 DNA reads TGCGCCAGCAGCCATTCGCGACTAGCGCAGCCCGAGCAGTACTTC.

The rearrangement links TRBV5-4 to TRBJ2-3; TRBD2 matches 9 bases. V shed 1 base and J 4 bases; nucleotides not matched to a gene: 4. CDR1 SGHNT and CDR2 YYREEE come from the germline V gene (reference sequence). The CDR3 extends over 15 amino acids. CDR3: CASSLMRGGADTQYF. The CDR3 bases are TGTGCCAGCAGCTTGATGCGGGGGGGGGCAGATACGCAGTATTTT.

The gene calls are TRBV2 and TRBJ2-4; D is uncertain. CDR1 and CDR2 (germline): SNHLY, FYNNEI. The V end was cut by 1 base, the J end by 15 bases, with 10 bases between. This CDR3 is built from 11 residues. CDR3 DNA sequence: TGTGCCAGCAGTGAAGTCGAAGTGCGGTACTTC. This codes for CASSEVEVRYF.

This rearrangement joins TRBV7-9 to TRBJ1-2; 8 bases map to TRBD1. The CDR3 contains 14 residues. Trimming removed 5 bases from V and 4 bases from J; junction bases left unmatched: 6. Germline V gene lookup returns CDR1 SEHNR and CDR2 FQNEAQ (reference sequence). CDR3 bases: TGTGCCAGCAGCCCGACAGGGGCTGGCTATGGCTACACCTTC. This gives the protein CASSPTGAGYGYTF.

This chain links TRBV19 with TRBJ2-3, with 11 bases lining up with TRBD2. V lost 5 bases and J lost 0; bases outside the gene matches: 4. Germline assignment: CDR1 LNHDA and CDR2 SQIVND (reference sequence). The CDR3 sequence is 16 residues long. The CDR3 reads CASSRLAGTSTDTQYF. CDR3 nucleotide sequence: TGTGCCAGTAGTCGACTAGCGGGGACTAGCACAGATACGCAGTATTTT. The whole variable domain, remainder taken from reference TRBV19 and TRBJ2-3, is DGGITQSPKYLFRKEGQNVTLSCEQNLNHDAMYWYRQDPGQGLRLIYYSQIVNDFQKGDIAEGYSVSREKKESFPLTVTSAQKNPTAFYLCASSRLAGTSTDTQYFGPGTRLTVL.

The count of this clone is one. The J gene is TRBJ2-3, the V gene TRBV6-4; 10 bases match TRBD2. Germline V gene lookup returns CDR1 MRHNA and CDR2 SNTAGT. Unmatched junction bases numbered 6, after V lost 3 bases and J lost 3 bases. The CDR3 covers 16 residues. The CDR3, as DNA: TGTGCCAGCAGTGAAGTGGCTAGCGGGAGAACAGATACGCAGTATTTT. It codes for CASSEVASGRTDTQYF.